This entry describes one TCR beta chain. The sample comes from a study of blood T cell repertoires in COVID-19. The germline CDR1 and CDR2 sequences are SGHVS and FQNEAQ. There are 15 residues in the CDR3. The V gene end was trimmed by 4 bases and the J gene end by 4 bases; junction bases not matched to a gene: 5. In the original processing: Amplification with reference gene primers provided the estimates of nucleated cell counts. Sequencing was performed with immunoSEQ multiplex PCR; in TCRdb, only in-frame clones are kept and a portion is missing. Clone size and the V and J calls come from that table; the DNA yielded D and trimming. In the table there are tens of thousands of clones, under 90% of which are singletons.

Material: peripheral blood. The receptor was derived from a woman aged 60-70 years with acute or convalescent COVID-19. The chain combines TRBV7-8 with TRBJ1-3, with 9 bases fitting TRBD1. The DNA of the CDR3 is TGTGCCAGCAGCTCACAGGGGGCGAGAGGAAACACCATATATTTT. Residues: CASSSQGARGNTIYF. The variable domain in full, completed from reference TRBV7-8 and TRBJ1-3, reads GAGVSQSPRYKVAKRGQDVALRCDPISGHVSLFWYQQALGQGPEFLTYFQNEAQLDKSGLPSDRFFAERPEGSVSTLKIQRTQQEDSAVYLCASSSQGARGNTIYFGEGSWLTVV.